This entry is about one T cell receptor (beta chain). Its antigen remains unknown. This table comes from immunoSEQ multiplex PCR, and its TCRdb copy is limited to in-frame clones, with some not included. The repertoire consists of approximately 600,000 clones, with about 95% occurring once and the leading ten covering around 0.11%. Trimming took off 3 bases at V and 7 bases at J, with 15 bases between the two ends. There are 15 residues in the CDR3. Germline V gene data show CDR1 as LNHDA and CDR2 as SQIVND (reference sequence). This record comes from a study of shared clonotypes between healthy human individuals. Points from the study as a whole: Rarefaction gave evidence that sorted-subset sequencing remained incomplete despite large depth.

Positive CCR7 selection of CD45RO-negative cells yielded the naive CD8 cells, and terminally differentiated effector memory CD45RA+ cells were excluded. The source of this sequence is a woman aged 25 to 39 in good health. Sequencing used naive CD8+ T cells sorted from blood. V usage is TRBV19 and J usage is TRBJ2-2; D unclear. This chain's CDR3 is CASSILLDGNGELFF. The DNA of the CDR3 is TGTGCCAGTAGTATTTTGTTGGACGGCAACGGGGAGCTGTTTTTT.